The 13 T cell receptor beta chains given below trace back to one sample, sequenced in a study of T-cell memory formation after mild COVID-19. Each CDR3 protein gets one entry after TCRdb re-called the 5' RACE reads with MiXCR. The sample comprises about 110,000 distinct CDR3 sequences, 9.5% to 15% of which are singletons, and around 27% rests with the top ten. Input material: PBMCs or a T cell subset sorted from them (not recorded which). These receptors were taken from an adult woman who had mild COVID-19 (a few samples of this study predate the infection). Cell type and time point are not known.

In its sample, this clonotype was seen many times. The CDR3: CASSLPGPSYEQYF. The CDR3 coding sequence is TGTGCCAGCAGCTTACCAGGTCCCTCCTACGAGCAGTACTTC. This rearrangement joins TRBV7-6 to TRBJ2-7; D remains ambiguous. V lost 2 bases and J lost 0, with 8 bases in between. Per the germline V gene, CDR1 is SGHVS and CDR2 is FNYEAQ. The CDR3 contains 14 residues.

The rearrangement joins TRBV2 to TRBJ2-7; maybe TRBD2 (6 bases). The V end lost 0 bases, the J end lost 3 bases, and 21 bases lay between the germline ends. Germline CDR1 and CDR2: SNHLY and FYNNEI. This CDR3 is built from 18 residues. The CDR3: CASSEAIGIGGVDYEQYF. As DNA, the CDR3 is TGTGCCAGCAGTGAAGCGATCGGGATCGGGGGTGTAGACTACGAGCAGTACTTC.

This chain links TRBV7-9 with TRBJ2-3; TRBD2 aligns across 15 bases. The junction had 6 bases not matched to a gene; V was cut back by 7 bases and J by 7 bases. CDR1 is SEHNR and CDR2 is FQNEAQ in the germline V gene (reference sequence). CDR3 size: 15 residues. CDR3 nucleotide sequence: TGTGCCAGCACCTTGGGGACTAGCGGGAGGCATACGCAGTATTTT. Translating it yields CASTLGTSGRHTQYF. Variable domain in full (rest from reference TRBV7-9 and TRBJ2-3): DTGVSQNPRHKITKRGQNVTFRCDPISEHNRLYWYRQTLGQGPEFLTYFQNEAQLEKSRLLSDRFSAERPKGSFSTLEIQRTEQGDSAMYLCASTLGTSGRHTQYFGPGTRLTVL.

This clonotype showed up just a few times. CDR3 coding DNA: TGTGCCAGCAGCTTTACGGGGACAGATACGCAGTATTTT. Protein: CASSFTGTDTQYF. The chain combines TRBV7-9 with TRBJ2-3, with a tentative D call TRBD2 (5 bases). Trimming stripped 3 bases from V and 3 bases from J, with 7 bases between. This CDR3 region has 13 residues. CDR1 is SEHNR, CDR2 FQNEAQ, per germline (reference sequence).

V gene TRBV7-6 combines with J gene TRBJ2-5; D unclear. Germline V CDR1 and CDR2: SGHVS, FNYEAQ. The CDR3 consists of 14 residues. V lost 0 bases to trimming and J lost 5 bases, with 10 bases between them. In DNA, the CDR3 is TGTGCCAGCAGCTTAGCTCTAGTGGGTGAGACCCAGTACTTC. Translating gives CASSLALVGETQYF.

In this sample, this clonotype turned up many times. This sequence joins TRBV5-1 and TRBJ2-1; 13 bases align to TRBD2. The CDR3 runs 18 residues. The germline V gene encodes CDR1 SGHRS and CDR2 YFSETQ. The V and J ends lost 2 bases and 5 bases, in that order; junction bases with no gene match: 10. The CDR3 DNA follows: TGCGCCAGCAGCTTAGAACTAGCGGGAGGGCCGATTAACAATGAGCAGTTCTTC. Its protein product is CASSLELAGGPINNEQFF.

The chain has TRBV25-1 and TRBJ2-7; D perhaps matches TRBD1 (6 bases). Between the trimmed V and J ends, which lost 3 bases and 2 bases, there was a span of 14 bases. The CDR3 is 15 amino acids. Per germline, CDR1 MGHDK and CDR2 SYGVNS. CDR3 loop: CASSDPPGHTYEQYF. The DNA for the CDR3 is TGTGCCAGCAGTGACCCTCCGGGACACACCTACGAGCAGTACTTC.

This clonotype was picked up a small number of times. The rearrangement joins TRBV7-3 to TRBJ1-2, with no clear D. This CDR3 is 15 amino acids long. From germline, CDR1 is SGHTA and CDR2 FQGTGA. V was pared by 0 bases and J by 7 bases, with 15 bases between. CDR3 sequence reads: CASSLTSAGLVGYTF. The CDR3 DNA sequence: TGTGCCAGCAGCTTAACGTCCGCAGGATTGGTTGGCTACACCTTC.

Only a few counts were recorded for this clonotype. The rearrangement links TRBV12-3 or TRBV12-4 to TRBJ2-3; TRBD2 aligns across 9 bases. V was clipped by 5 bases and J by 4 bases; unmatched bases: 7. The CDR3 is made up of 15 amino acids. The CDR3, as DNA: TGTGCCAGCAGTCTCGGGACTAGCAGGTCAGATACGCAGTATTTT. Amino acid sequence: CASSLGTSRSDTQYF.

The chain recombines TRBV4-3 with TRBJ2-7; 12 bases match TRBD1. The CDR3 extends over 16 amino acids. Germline trimming cut 0 bases from V and 7 bases from J; bases unmatched to any gene: 7. Germline CDR1 reads LGHNA; CDR2 reads YSLEER. The CDR3 is CASSQDRGQGAGEQYF. CDR3 sequence (DNA): TGCGCCAGCAGCCAAGATAGGGGACAGGGGGCGGGAGAGCAGTACTTC.

CDR3 sequence reads: CSASEDRVYGYTF. The CDR3 coding sequence is TGCAGTGCTAGCGAGGACAGGGTCTATGGCTACACCTTC. J is TRBJ1-2 and V is TRBV20-1, with 8 bases matching TRBD1. The CDR3 is made up of 13 amino acids. Germline lookup yields CDR1 DFQATT and CDR2 SNEGSKA (reference sequence). J lost 4 bases, V lost 3 bases, and 4 bases had no gene match.

The J gene is TRBJ2-1, the V gene TRBV7-2, with 9 bases identical to TRBD1. The CDR3 has 14 amino acids. The J segment lost 8 bases and the V segment lost 4 bases, leaving 6 bases of the junction unmatched. CDR1 SGHTA and CDR2 FQGNSA come from the germline V gene. The CDR3 protein is CASSSIQGAYEQFF. CDR3 DNA: TGTGCCAGCAGCTCGATACAGGGGGCCTATGAGCAGTTCTTC.

V usage is TRBV5-1 and J usage is TRBJ1-1; D possibly corresponds to TRBD1 (5 bases). The CDR3 runs 15 residues. Germline CDR1 is SGHRS and CDR2 is YFSETQ. The ends were cut back, 3 bases at V and 0 bases at J, with 12 bases in the middle. The CDR3, as DNA: TGCGCCAGCAGCTCGGAGGGACGGATGAACACTGAAGCTTTCTTT. It specifies CASSSEGRMNTEAFF.